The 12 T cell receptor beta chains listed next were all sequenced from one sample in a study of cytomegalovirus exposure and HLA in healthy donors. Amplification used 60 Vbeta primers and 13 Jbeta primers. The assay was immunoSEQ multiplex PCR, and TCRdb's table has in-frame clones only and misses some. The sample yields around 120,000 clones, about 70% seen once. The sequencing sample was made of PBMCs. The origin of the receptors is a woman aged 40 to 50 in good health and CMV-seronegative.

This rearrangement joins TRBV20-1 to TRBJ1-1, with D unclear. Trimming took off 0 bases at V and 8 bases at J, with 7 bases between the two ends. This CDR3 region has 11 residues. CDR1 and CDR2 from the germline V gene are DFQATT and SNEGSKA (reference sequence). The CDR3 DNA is TGCAGTGCTAGAGATGGCAGGGAAGCTTTCTTT. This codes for CSARDGREAFF.

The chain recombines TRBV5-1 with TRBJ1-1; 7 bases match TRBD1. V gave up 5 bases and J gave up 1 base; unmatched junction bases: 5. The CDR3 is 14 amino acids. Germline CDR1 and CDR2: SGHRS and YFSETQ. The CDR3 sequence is CASSKGTANTEAFF. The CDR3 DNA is TGCGCCAGCAGTAAAGGGACAGCGAACACTGAAGCTTTCTTT.

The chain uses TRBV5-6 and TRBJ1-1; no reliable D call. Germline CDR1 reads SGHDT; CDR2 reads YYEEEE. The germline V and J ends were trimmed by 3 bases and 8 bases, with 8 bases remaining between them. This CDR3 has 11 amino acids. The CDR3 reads CASSSQTEAFF. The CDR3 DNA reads TGTGCCAGCAGCTCCCAGACAGAAGCTTTCTTT.

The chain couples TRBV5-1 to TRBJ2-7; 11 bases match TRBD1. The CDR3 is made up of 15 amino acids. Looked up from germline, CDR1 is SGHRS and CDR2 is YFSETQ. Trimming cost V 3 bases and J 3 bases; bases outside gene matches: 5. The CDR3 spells CASSSGTGGYYEQYF. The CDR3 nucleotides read TGCGCCAGCAGCTCAGGGACAGGGGGTTACTACGAGCAGTACTTC. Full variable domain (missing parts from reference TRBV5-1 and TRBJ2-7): KAGVTQTPRYLIKTRGQQVTLSCSPISGHRSVSWYQQTPGQGLQFLFEYFSETQRNKGNFPGRFSGRQFSNSRSEMNVSTLELGDSALYLCASSSGTGGYYEQYFGPGTRLTVT.

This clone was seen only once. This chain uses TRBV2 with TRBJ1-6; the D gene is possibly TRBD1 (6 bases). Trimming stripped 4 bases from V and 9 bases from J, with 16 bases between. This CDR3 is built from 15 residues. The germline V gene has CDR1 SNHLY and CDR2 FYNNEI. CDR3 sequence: CASSVGGQPGSPLHF. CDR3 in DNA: TGTGCCAGCAGTGTAGGCGGACAGCCAGGTTCACCCCTCCACTTT.

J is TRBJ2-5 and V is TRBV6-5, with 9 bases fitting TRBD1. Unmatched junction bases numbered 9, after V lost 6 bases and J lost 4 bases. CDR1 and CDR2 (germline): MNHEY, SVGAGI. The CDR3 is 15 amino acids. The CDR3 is CASRRGTGLGETQYF. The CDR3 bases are TGTGCCAGCAGAAGGGGGACAGGGCTTGGAGAGACCCAGTACTTC.

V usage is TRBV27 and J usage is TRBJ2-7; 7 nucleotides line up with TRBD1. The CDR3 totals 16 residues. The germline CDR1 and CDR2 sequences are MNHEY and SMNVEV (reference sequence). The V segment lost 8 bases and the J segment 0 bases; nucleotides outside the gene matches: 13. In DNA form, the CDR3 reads TGTGCCAGCGGACGGCCCTGGGCAGGGGGCTCCTACGAGCAGTACTTC. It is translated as CASGRPWAGGSYEQYF.

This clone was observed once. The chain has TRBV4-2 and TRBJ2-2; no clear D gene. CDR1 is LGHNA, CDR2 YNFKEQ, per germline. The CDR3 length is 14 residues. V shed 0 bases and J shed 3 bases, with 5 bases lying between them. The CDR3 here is CASSQDRYTGELFF. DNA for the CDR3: TGTGCCAGCAGCCAAGATCGGTACACCGGGGAGCTGTTTTTT.

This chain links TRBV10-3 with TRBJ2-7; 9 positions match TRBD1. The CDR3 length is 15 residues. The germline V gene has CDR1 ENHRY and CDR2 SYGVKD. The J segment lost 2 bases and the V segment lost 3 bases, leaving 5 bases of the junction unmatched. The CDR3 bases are TGTGCCATCAGTGATCAGCGACAGGGGGCCTACGAGCAGTACTTC. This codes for CAISDQRQGAYEQYF.

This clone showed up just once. The CDR3 DNA reads as TGTGCCTGGAATGGGCCTCGGCGAGAGACCCAGTACTTC. Translated: CAWNGPRRETQYF. V and J are TRBV30 and TRBJ2-5; D not resolved. Germline V gene data show CDR1 as GTSNPN and CDR2 as SVGIG (reference sequence). V shed 4 bases and J shed 4 bases, with 13 bases lying between them. This CDR3 is built from 13 residues.

The CDR3 DNA reads as TGTGCCAGCAGTGACTCGCCCGGGGGGCCACCAGATACGCAGTATTTT. It codes for CASSDSPGGPPDTQYF. The gene calls are TRBV6-4 and TRBJ2-3; D possibly corresponds to TRBD2 (7 bases). There are 16 residues in the CDR3. Between the trimmed V and J ends, which lost 0 bases and 4 bases, there was a span of 14 bases. Germline assignment: CDR1 MRHNA and CDR2 SNTAGT.

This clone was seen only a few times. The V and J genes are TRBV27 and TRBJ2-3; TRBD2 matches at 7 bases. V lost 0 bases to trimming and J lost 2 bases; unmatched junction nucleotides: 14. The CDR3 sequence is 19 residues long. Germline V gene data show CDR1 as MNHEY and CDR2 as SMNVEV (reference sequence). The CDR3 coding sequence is TGTGCCAGCAGTTTATCGGGGGAGCGGGGTCGGGCAAACACAGATACGCAGTATTTT. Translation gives CASSLSGERGRANTDTQYF.